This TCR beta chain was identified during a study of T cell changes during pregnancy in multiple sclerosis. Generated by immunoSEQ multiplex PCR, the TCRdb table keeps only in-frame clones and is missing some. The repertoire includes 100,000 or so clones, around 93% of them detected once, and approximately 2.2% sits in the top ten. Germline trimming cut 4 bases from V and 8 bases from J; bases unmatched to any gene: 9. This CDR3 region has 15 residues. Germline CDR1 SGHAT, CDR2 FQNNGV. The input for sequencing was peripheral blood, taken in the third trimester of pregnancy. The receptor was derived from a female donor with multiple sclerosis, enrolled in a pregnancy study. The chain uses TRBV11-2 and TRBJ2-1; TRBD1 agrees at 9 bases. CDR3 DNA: TGTGCCAGCAGCTCCACCGGGACAGGGATTTATGAGCAGTTCTTC. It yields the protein CASSSTGTGIYEQFF.